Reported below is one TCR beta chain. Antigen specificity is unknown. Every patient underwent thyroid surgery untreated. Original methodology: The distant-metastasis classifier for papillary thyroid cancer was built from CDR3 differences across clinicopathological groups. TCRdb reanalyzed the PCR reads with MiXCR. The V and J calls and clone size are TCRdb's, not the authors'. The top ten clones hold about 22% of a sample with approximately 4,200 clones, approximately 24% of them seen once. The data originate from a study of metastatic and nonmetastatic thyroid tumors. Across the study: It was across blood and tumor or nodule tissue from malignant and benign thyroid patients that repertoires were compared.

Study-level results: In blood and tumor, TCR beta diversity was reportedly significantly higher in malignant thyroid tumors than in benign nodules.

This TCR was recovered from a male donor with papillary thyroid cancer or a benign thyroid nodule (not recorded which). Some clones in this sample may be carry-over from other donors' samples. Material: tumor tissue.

This chain's CDR3 is CASTLHGDTEAFF. CDR3 DNA sequence: TGTGCCAGCACCCTACACGGGGACACTGAAGCTTTCTTT. The chain uses TRBV6-1 and TRBJ1-1, with D unresolved. This CDR3 is built from 13 residues. Germline-derived CDR1 and CDR2 are MNHNS and SASEGT. With 7 bases removed from V and 3 bases from J, the gap between germline ends came to 12 bases.